The source of this T cell receptor beta chain is a study of technical replicates of blood from several donors. Generated by immunoSEQ multiplex PCR, the TCRdb table keeps only in-frame clones and is missing some. The sample records 50,000 to 55,000 clones, around 84% being singletons. CDR1 and CDR2 from the germline V gene are MNHNY and SVGAGI (reference sequence). CDR3 size: 15 residues. The V and J ends lost 2 bases and 9 bases, in that order; junction bases with no gene match: 7. Sequenced sample: PBMCs. The chain links TRBV6-6 to TRBJ2-2; 9 bases fit TRBD2. The TCR sequence derives from a human donor in good health. Some clones in this sample may be carry-over from other donors' samples. CDR3 in DNA: TGTGCCAGCAGTTACATCGGGACTAGCAGCTGGGAGCTGTTTTTT. This codes for CASSYIGTSSWELFF.